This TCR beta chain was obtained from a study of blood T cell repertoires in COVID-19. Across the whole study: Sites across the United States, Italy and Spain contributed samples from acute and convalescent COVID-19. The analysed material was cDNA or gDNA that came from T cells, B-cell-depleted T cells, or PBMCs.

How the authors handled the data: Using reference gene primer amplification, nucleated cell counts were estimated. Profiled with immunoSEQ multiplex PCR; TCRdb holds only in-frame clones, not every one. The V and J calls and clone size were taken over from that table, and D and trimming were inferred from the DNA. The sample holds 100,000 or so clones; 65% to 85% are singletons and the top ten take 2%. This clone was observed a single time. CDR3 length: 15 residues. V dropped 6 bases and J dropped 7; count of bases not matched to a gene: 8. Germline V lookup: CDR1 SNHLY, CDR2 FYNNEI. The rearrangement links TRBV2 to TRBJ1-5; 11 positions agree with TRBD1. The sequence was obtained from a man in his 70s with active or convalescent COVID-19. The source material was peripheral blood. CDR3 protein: CASRLDRGPVQPQHF. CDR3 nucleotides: TGTGCCAGCAGACTGGACAGGGGGCCGGTCCAGCCCCAGCATTTT. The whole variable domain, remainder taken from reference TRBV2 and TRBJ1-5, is EPEVTQTPSHQVTQMGQEVILRCVPISNHLYFYWYRQILGQKVEFLVSFYNNEISEKSEIFDDQFSVERPDGSNFTLKIRSTKLEDSAMYFCASRLDRGPVQPQHFGDGTRLSIL.